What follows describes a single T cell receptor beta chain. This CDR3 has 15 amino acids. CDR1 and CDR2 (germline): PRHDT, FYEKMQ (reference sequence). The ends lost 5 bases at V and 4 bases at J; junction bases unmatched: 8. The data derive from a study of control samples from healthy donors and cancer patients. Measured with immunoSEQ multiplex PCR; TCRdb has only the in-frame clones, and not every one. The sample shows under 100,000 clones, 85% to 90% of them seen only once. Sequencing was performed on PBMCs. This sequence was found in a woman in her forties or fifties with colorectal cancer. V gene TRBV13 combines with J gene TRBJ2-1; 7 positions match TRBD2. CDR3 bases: TGTGCCAGCAGCCACCGGACTAGAGATTACAATGAGCAGTTCTTC. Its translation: CASSHRTRDYNEQFF.